The next 10 T cell receptor beta chains were all read from a single sample in a study of blood T cell repertoires in COVID-19. Only in-frame clones appear in the TCRdb table, and some are missing; sequencing was by immunoSEQ multiplex PCR. Of around 130,000 clones detected, under 90% appear once; the ten largest clones hold about 3.8%. Sequenced: peripheral blood. Receptor source: a man aged 55-75 years with acute or convalescent COVID-19.

This chain links TRBV6-5 with TRBJ1-2; TRBD1 aligns across 9 bases. With V trimmed by 6 bases and J by 4 bases, 6 bases remained unmatched. Germline assignment: CDR1 MNHEY and CDR2 SVGAGI. CDR3 length: 14 amino acids. CDR3 loop: CASRRTGDFYGYTF. CDR3 sequence (DNA): TGTGCCAGCAGACGGACAGGGGATTTCTATGGCTACACCTTC.

The chain carries TRBV20-1 and TRBJ1-2, with D hard to call. V lost 4 bases to trimming and J lost 0 bases, with 12 bases between them. The CDR3 is 14 amino acids. Per germline, CDR1 DFQATT and CDR2 SNEGSKA (reference sequence). The CDR3 sequence is CSAIELRTNYGYTF. The CDR3, as DNA: TGCAGTGCTATTGAACTGAGGACTAACTATGGCTACACCTTC.

This clone appeared a single time. J is TRBJ2-3 and V is TRBV6-4, with a possible D match to TRBD2 (7 bases). V was trimmed by 3 bases and J by 4 bases, leaving 14 bases between them. The CDR3 totals 15 residues. CDR1 is MRHNA and CDR2 is SNTAGT in the germline V gene. CDR3 protein: CASSDGGGSADTQYF. The CDR3 nucleotides are TGTGCCAGCAGTGATGGGGGCGGGAGCGCAGATACGCAGTATTTT.

This chain joins TRBV11-2 and TRBJ2-7; tentative D call: TRBD2 (6 bases). Germline V gene lookup returns CDR1 SGHAT and CDR2 FQNNGV. Trimming took off 2 bases at V and 7 bases at J, with 12 bases between the two ends. This CDR3 region has 13 residues. As DNA, the CDR3 is TGTGCCAGCAGCTTACTTCGGGAGAGGGAGCAGTACTTC. Residues: CASSLLREREQYF.

This chain links TRBV23-1 with TRBJ1-5; D call uncertain. TRBV23-1 qualifies as an ORF whose function is uncertain. Deletions cut 0 bases from V and 1 base from J, with 7 bases between. The CDR3 spans 15 residues. The CDR3 DNA sequence: TGCGCCAGCAGTCAATCTATCAGGAGCAATCAGCCCCAGCATTTT. Amino acid sequence: CASSQSIRSNQPQHF.

The CDR3 region is CASSSGTSSYNEQFF. CDR3 nucleotide sequence: TGTGCCAGCAGCTCCGGGACTAGCTCCTACAATGAGCAGTTCTTC. V is TRBV7-2 and J is TRBJ2-1; TRBD2 matches at 8 bases. The V gene end was trimmed by 4 bases and the J gene end by 0 bases; junction bases not matched to a gene: 2. This CDR3 is built from 15 residues. In germline, CDR1 is SGHTA, CDR2 FQGNSA.

The table lists this clone with a few counts. The chain has TRBV7-9 and TRBJ2-2; TRBD2 matches 9 bases. The germline CDR1 and CDR2 sequences are SEHNR and FQNEAQ (reference sequence). The V segment lost 5 bases and the J segment 8 bases; nucleotides outside the gene matches: 18. CDR3 length: 18 residues. The DNA of the CDR3 is TGTGCCAGCAGCCCGAACGGGTTAGGACTAGCGACAACGGGGGAGCTGTTTTTT. Translated, it gives CASSPNGLGLATTGELFF.

The J gene is TRBJ2-1, the V gene TRBV19; D is undetermined. CDR3 length: 15 residues. Per germline, CDR1 LNHDA and CDR2 SQIVND (reference sequence). V was trimmed by 6 bases and J by 0 bases, leaving 12 bases between them. CDR3: CASRSTGISYNEQFF. The CDR3 DNA follows: TGTGCCAGTAGGTCCACCGGTATCTCCTACAATGAGCAGTTCTTC. The variable domain in full, completed from reference TRBV19 and TRBJ2-1, reads DGGITQSPKYLFRKEGQNVTLSCEQNLNHDAMYWYRQDPGQGLRLIYYSQIVNDFQKGDIAEGYSVSREKKESFPLTVTSAQKNPTAFYLCASRSTGISYNEQFFGPGTRLTVL.

The chain uses TRBV24-1 and TRBJ2-3; D remains unclear. The CDR3 is 13 residues long. Per germline, CDR1 KGHDR and CDR2 SFDVKD. Trimming shortened V by 1 base and J by 3 bases, and 4 bases separated the two germline ends. CDR3 nucleotide sequence: TGTGCCACCAGTGATTTCTATACAGATACGCAGTATTTT. This gives the protein CATSDFYTDTQYF.

V is TRBV24-1 and J is TRBJ1-5, with D tentatively TRBD1 (6 bases). Germline CDR1 and CDR2: KGHDR and SFDVKD. V shed 6 bases and J shed 0 bases, with 20 bases lying between them. This CDR3 comprises 18 residues. The CDR3 region is CATSSGDTRFDSNQPQHF. The CDR3 bases are TGTGCCACCAGTAGCGGGGACACCCGATTTGATAGCAATCAGCCCCAGCATTTT.